The clone carrying this T cell receptor beta chain was detected a few times. What it binds is unknown. The CDR3 runs 18 residues. V lost 2 bases to trimming and J lost 4 bases, with 25 bases between them. CDR1 and CDR2 from the germline V gene are DFQATT and SNEGSKA (reference sequence). Authors of the study amplified TCR beta CDR3 regions from RNA transcripts. Using the HTBI primer set, a first-round RT-PCR was run on the TCR CDR3. TCRdb re-called the multiplex PCR reads with MiXCR, one entry per CDR3 protein. The table shows some 350,000 distinct CDR3 sequences, with roughly 25% occurring only once. Graves' hyperthyroidism qualified as stable when ophthalmopathy did not progress within 18 months. This sample is drawn from a study of T cells in Graves' hyperthyroidism and ophthalmopathy. Study-level results: Most expanded thyroid clonotypes above 0.001 also appeared in blood. Ophthalmopathy could be told apart from stable hyperthyroidism with a 13 V-J model.

The rearrangement uses TRBV20-1 and TRBJ2-3; a possible D gene is TRBD2 (6 bases). Sequencing was performed on blood. This TCR was recovered from a man aged 45 to 65 with Graves' hyperthyroidism. The DNA for the CDR3 is TGCAGTGCTAGAAGGATGGGTGGGCTAGCGAAGGGGTCAGATACGCAGTATTTT. It is translated as CSARRMGGLAKGSDTQYF.